A single sample gave rise to the 32 T cell receptor beta chains below, sequenced in a study of early T cells in non-severe SARS-CoV-2 infection. TCRdb redid the calling of the 5' RACE reads with MiXCR, one entry per CDR3 protein. The table shows about 50,000 distinct CDR3 sequences, with around 9.6% occurring only once. Sequences were derived from whole blood, sampled at baseline. Every receptor here comes from an adult who was a healthcare worker with PCR-confirmed SARS-CoV-2 infection or an uninfected control (not recorded which).

The sample holds many counts of this clonotype. The gene calls are TRBV20-1 and TRBJ1-1; TRBD1 aligns across 7 bases. V shed 1 base, J shed 5 bases, and the junction held 1 base outside the gene matches. Germline V gene sequence: CDR1 DFQATT, CDR2 SNEGSKA (reference sequence). This CDR3 spans 12 amino acids. The CDR3 sequence is CSARAGQTEAFF. Written as DNA, the CDR3 is TGCAGTGCTAGAGCGGGACAGACTGAAGCTTTCTTT.

This clonotype was seen a handful of times. The V call is TRBV6-1, the J call TRBJ2-1, with TRBD2 matching over 12 bases. The CDR3 extends over 16 amino acids. With 4 bases clipped from V and 4 bases from J, the junction kept 5 bases outside the gene matches. Germline lookup yields CDR1 MNHNS and CDR2 SASEGT. The CDR3 DNA sequence: TGTGCCAGCAGTGCCTCTAGCGGGAGGGTTTACAATGAGCAGTTCTTC. Translation gives CASSASSGRVYNEQFF.

In its sample, this clonotype was seen many times. The rearrangement joins TRBV2 to TRBJ1-5; D might be TRBD1 (5 bases). This CDR3 has 15 residues. V lost 4 bases and J 3 bases, leaving 13 bases between the germline ends. The germline V gene has CDR1 SNHLY and CDR2 FYNNEI. The CDR3 nucleotides are TGTGCCAGCAGTGTTTCGGGAGGGGTCAATCAGCCCCAGCATTTT. It codes for CASSVSGGVNQPQHF.

This clonotype was seen a handful of times. This chain joins TRBV24-1 and TRBJ2-3; perhaps TRBD1 as D (5 bases). The V end lost 5 bases, the J end lost 5 bases, and 13 bases lay between the germline ends. Germline CDR1 and CDR2: KGHDR and SFDVKD. The CDR3 length is 14 residues. CDR3 bases: TGTGCCACCAGTGCCCCAGGGCGGCGAGATACGCAGTATTTT. Its translation: CATSAPGRRDTQYF.

This clonotype was detected only a few times. This rearrangement joins TRBV5-1 to TRBJ2-5; TRBD2 matches 8 bases. Germline V gene data show CDR1 as SGHRS and CDR2 as YFSETQ. This CDR3 region has 14 residues. The V gene end was trimmed by 3 bases and the J gene end by 5 bases; junction bases not matched to a gene: 6. DNA of the CDR3: TGCGCCAGCAGCTCCGGACTAGCCTCGGAGACCCAGTACTTC. This gives the protein CASSSGLASETQYF.

The V gene is TRBV5-1, the J gene TRBJ2-7; D gene uncertain. In germline, CDR1 is SGHRS, CDR2 YFSETQ. The CDR3 is made up of 13 amino acids. Trimming took off 5 bases at V and 2 bases at J, with 11 bases between the two ends. The CDR3 loop reads CASSPGVAYEQYF. The CDR3 nucleotides are TGCGCCAGCAGTCCCGGAGTTGCCTACGAGCAGTACTTC. The entire variable domain, with the rest obtained from reference TRBV5-1 and TRBJ2-7, is as follows: KAGVTQTPRYLIKTRGQQVTLSCSPISGHRSVSWYQQTPGQGLQFLFEYFSETQRNKGNFPGRFSGRQFSNSRSEMNVSTLELGDSALYLCASSPGVAYEQYFGPGTRLTVT.

V and J are TRBV14 and TRBJ2-7; 9 nucleotides match TRBD1. The CDR3 loop spans 17 amino acids. The germline V gene encodes CDR1 SGHDN and CDR2 FVKESK. V trimming: 1 base; J trimming: 0 bases; junction bases outside the gene matches: 7. Written as DNA, the CDR3 is TGTGCCAGCAGCCAAGGCTTAGGGACAGGGATCTCCTACGAGCAGTACTTC. This sequence encodes CASSQGLGTGISYEQYF.

This chain joins TRBV4-3 and TRBJ1-4; 7 positions agree with TRBD1. The CDR3 has 15 residues. Germline V CDR1 and CDR2: LGHNA, YSLEER. V shed 0 bases, J shed 8 bases, and the junction held 6 bases outside the gene matches. The CDR3 region has the DNA TGCGCCAGCAGCCAAGATCGGGACAGTAGAGAAAAACTGTTTTTT. Translating gives CASSQDRDSREKLFF.

This clonotype was observed a handful of times. The chain joins TRBV2 to TRBJ1-2, with no clear D. CDR1 and CDR2 (germline): SNHLY, FYNNEI. The CDR3 runs 16 residues. The V and J ends lost 6 bases and 1 base respectively, with 18 bases between them. The CDR3 reads CASSETRDSVNYGYTF. The CDR3 DNA sequence: TGTGCCAGCAGCGAAACCCGGGATTCCGTTAACTATGGCTACACCTTC.

J is TRBJ2-7 and V is TRBV28, with D possibly being TRBD2 (7 bases). The germline V gene encodes CDR1 MDHEN and CDR2 SYDVKM. V gave up 7 bases and J gave up 2 bases, with 21 bases separating them. The CDR3 loop spans 16 amino acids. The DNA of the CDR3 is TGTGCCAGCACCCCCGCCCTAGCGGAGGGGGCCTACGAGCAGTACTTC. Protein sequence: CASTPALAEGAYEQYF. Supplemented by reference TRBV28 and TRBJ2-7, the full variable domain reads DVKVTQSSRYLVKRTGEKVFLECVQDMDHENMFWYRQDPGLGLRLIYFSYDVKMKEKGDIPEGYSVSREKKERFSLILESASTNQTSMYLCASTPALAEGAYEQYFGPGTRLTVT.

This chain links TRBV20-1 with TRBJ2-7; 9 nucleotides match TRBD1. In germline, CDR1 is DFQATT, CDR2 SNEGSKA (reference sequence). The CDR3 runs 14 residues. Trimming cost V 2 bases and J 4 bases; bases outside gene matches: 6. This CDR3 reads CSARIPDRGYEQYF. The CDR3 DNA reads TGCAGTGCTAGAATACCGGACAGGGGTTACGAGCAGTACTTC.

This clonotype came up a few times. The J gene is TRBJ1-2, the V gene TRBV19; no clear D. The germline V gene encodes CDR1 LNHDA and CDR2 SQIVND (reference sequence). V was pared by 8 bases and J by 3 bases, with 10 bases between. This CDR3 has 12 residues. CDR3 nucleotides: TGTGCCAGTCGTGACACCTACTATGGCTACACCTTC. It codes for CASRDTYYGYTF.

The chain uses TRBV18 and TRBJ1-4; D gene uncertain. Germline CDR1 is KGHSH and CDR2 is LQKENI. Deletions cut 3 bases from V and 4 bases from J, with 12 bases between. The CDR3 contains 15 residues. CDR3 coding DNA: TGTGCCAGCTCACCCCCCGGGCGAAATAATGAAAAACTGTTTTTT. This encodes CASSPPGRNNEKLFF.

The genes are TRBV11-2 and TRBJ2-1; the match to TRBD1 covers 8 bases. There are 17 residues in the CDR3. CDR1 SGHAT and CDR2 FQNNGV come from the germline V gene. The ends lost 5 bases at V and 4 bases at J; junction bases unmatched: 13. CDR3 coding DNA: TGTGCCAGCAGCCCGGGACAGGTCATAAGGGATTACAATGAGCAGTTCTTC. It is translated as CASSPGQVIRDYNEQFF.

Ten or more counts support this clonotype. The rearrangement uses TRBV6-5 and TRBJ2-2, with a possible D match to TRBD1 (5 bases). CDR3 size: 14 residues. CDR1 is MNHEY and CDR2 is SVGAGI in the germline V gene. Trimming cost V 3 bases and J 2 bases, with 7 bases left between them. CDR3 sequence reads: CASSYQGNTGELFF. In DNA form, the CDR3 reads TGTGCCAGCAGTTATCAGGGTAACACCGGGGAGCTGTTTTTT.

At least ten counts were recorded for this clonotype. The rearrangement joins TRBV12-3 or TRBV12-4 to TRBJ2-7, with 9 bases matching TRBD1. Losses at the gene ends were 4 bases for V and 0 bases for J; bases not matched to a gene: 10. This CDR3 has 17 residues. CDR3 amino acids: CASSSGTGNLLSYEQYF. CDR3 bases: TGTGCCAGCAGTTCCGGGACAGGGAATTTACTCTCCTACGAGCAGTACTTC.

The rearrangement uses TRBV7-3 and TRBJ2-7, with a tentative D call TRBD2 (6 bases). Trimming stripped 8 bases from V and 5 bases from J, with 16 bases between. CDR1 is SGHTA and CDR2 is FQGTGA in the germline V gene. This CDR3 contains 13 residues. The CDR3 nucleotides are TGTGCCAGCGGCAGCGGGCCATGGAACGAGCAGTACTTC. As protein: CASGSGPWNEQYF.

This clonotype was counted many times. The chain couples TRBV6-5 to TRBJ1-1; 7 nucleotides agree with TRBD1. CDR1 MNHEY and CDR2 SVGAGI come from the germline V gene. This CDR3 region has 15 residues. Trimming cost V 6 bases and J 1 base; bases outside gene matches: 8. The CDR3 loop is CASRRTYRGNTEAFF. The DNA for the CDR3 is TGTGCCAGCAGGCGAACGTACAGGGGGAACACTGAAGCTTTCTTT.

This clonotype was detected many times. This rearrangement joins TRBV20-1 to TRBJ2-7; 7 positions match TRBD1. The CDR3 consists of 13 residues. V trimming: 6 bases; J trimming: 2 bases; junction bases outside the gene matches: 7. Germline lookup yields CDR1 DFQATT and CDR2 SNEGSKA (reference sequence). The CDR3 DNA follows: TGCAGTGCAACAACGACAGGGCCCTACGAGCAGTACTTC. It specifies CSATTTGPYEQYF.

At least ten counts were recorded for this clonotype. The chain is built from TRBV20-1 and TRBJ2-1, with 10 bases that match TRBD2. This CDR3 region has 15 residues. The germline gives CDR1 DFQATT, CDR2 SNEGSKA (reference sequence). Trimming removed 6 bases from V and 7 bases from J; junction bases left unmatched: 12. CDR3 DNA sequence: TGCAGTGCCAGTAGGTCTAGCGGGGGCCATAATGAGCAGTTCTTC. Its translation: CSASRSSGGHNEQFF.

At least ten counts were recorded for this clonotype. V is TRBV20-1 and J is TRBJ1-5; TRBD1 agrees at 8 bases. J was trimmed by 3 bases and V by 6 bases; bases with no gene match: 10. There are 15 residues in the CDR3. The V gene's germline CDR1 is DFQATT and CDR2 SNEGSKA (reference sequence). The CDR3 DNA reads TGCAGTGCCAACTACCAACAGGGGGTCAATCAGCCCCAGCATTTT. It translates to CSANYQQGVNQPQHF.

The chain carries TRBV4-3 and TRBJ2-2, with D perhaps matching TRBD1 (5 bases). The CDR3 consists of 15 residues. Trimming stripped 3 bases from V and 0 bases from J, with 8 bases between. The germline CDR1 and CDR2 sequences are LGHNA and YSLEER. CDR3 region: CASSHRGPNTGELFF. The CDR3 nucleotides are TGCGCCAGCAGCCATAGGGGCCCGAACACCGGGGAGCTGTTTTTT.

This clonotype showed up many times. The chain combines TRBV24-1 with TRBJ2-5; TRBD1 or TRBD2 may be the D gene (5 bases each). The CDR3 is 14 amino acids. Trimming removed 6 bases from V and 5 bases from J, with 15 bases in between. The germline CDR1 and CDR2 sequences are KGHDR and SFDVKD. In DNA form, the CDR3 reads TGTGCCACCAGTCCCAGAGGGGCTATGGAGACCCAGTACTTC. Translated, it gives CATSPRGAMETQYF.

The chain joins TRBV18 to TRBJ2-7, with a tentative D call TRBD2 (5 bases). Germline-derived CDR1 and CDR2 are KGHSH and LQKENI. CDR3 length: 12 residues. With 3 bases removed from V and 6 bases from J, the gap between germline ends came to 9 bases. The CDR3 spells CASSPVRGEQYF. The CDR3 DNA is TGTGCCAGCTCACCCGTCCGGGGCGAGCAGTACTTC.

This clonotype was recorded a few times. This chain uses TRBV30 with TRBJ1-1; 7 bases fit TRBD1. The CDR3 is 12 residues long. The V gene's germline CDR1 is GTSNPN and CDR2 SVGIG (reference sequence). With 1 base clipped from V and 6 bases from J, the junction kept 2 bases outside the gene matches. CDR3: CAWSAGGPEAFF. Written as DNA, the CDR3 is TGTGCCTGGAGTGCAGGGGGGCCTGAAGCTTTCTTT.

The chain uses TRBV20-1 and TRBJ1-1; 7 positions match TRBD1. The CDR3 length is 14 residues. J lost 6 bases, V lost 0 bases, and 7 bases had no gene match. Germline CDR1 reads DFQATT; CDR2 reads SNEGSKA (reference sequence). CDR3 protein: CSARDGKGAAEAFF. The CDR3 DNA is TGCAGTGCTAGAGATGGAAAGGGGGCCGCTGAAGCTTTCTTT.

This clonotype appeared many times. The gene calls are TRBV20-1 and TRBJ2-3; TRBD2 agrees at 8 bases. The CDR3 is 14 residues long. The germline V gene encodes CDR1 DFQATT and CDR2 SNEGSKA (reference sequence). The V segment lost 4 bases and the J segment 2 bases; nucleotides outside the gene matches: 5. CDR3 nucleotides: TGCAGTGCTAACCAGCGGGGGTTCACAGATACGCAGTATTTT. Amino acids: CSANQRGFTDTQYF.

This clonotype was detected ten times or more. The chain carries TRBV20-1 and TRBJ2-1; 11 bases fit TRBD2. In germline, CDR1 is DFQATT, CDR2 SNEGSKA (reference sequence). After removal of 5 bases from V and 2 bases from J, the junction contained 2 bases not matched to a gene. The CDR3 sequence is 14 residues long. CDR3 nucleotide sequence: TGCAGTGCTCAGACTAGCGGGGCCTACAATGAGCAGTTCTTC. Encoded protein: CSAQTSGAYNEQFF.

The CDR3 spells CTTASGGYNEQFF. As DNA, the CDR3 is TGCACAACAGCTAGCGGGGGATACAATGAGCAGTTCTTC. The rearrangement links TRBV20-1 to TRBJ2-1; 10 nucleotides line up with TRBD2. This CDR3 has 13 amino acids. CDR1 is DFQATT, CDR2 SNEGSKA, per germline (reference sequence).

The sample holds many counts of this clonotype. The V and J genes are TRBV19 and TRBJ1-5, with D possibly being TRBD1 (5 bases). The V end lost 6 bases, the J end lost 5 bases, and 14 bases lay between the germline ends. CDR1 is LNHDA, CDR2 SQIVND, per germline (reference sequence). The CDR3 length is 14 residues. Here the CDR3 reads CASRTGGWDQPQHF. The CDR3 nucleotides are TGTGCCAGTAGAACGGGGGGATGGGATCAGCCCCAGCATTTT.

The V and J genes are TRBV30 and TRBJ2-7, with a tentative D call TRBD2 (6 bases). CDR3 size: 16 residues. Germline lookup yields CDR1 GTSNPN and CDR2 SVGIG (reference sequence). Trimming removed 3 bases at V and 2 bases at J, with 20 bases between. The CDR3 nucleotides read TGTGCCTGGAGGTCCCGTAGGAGGGGAAGCACCTACGAGCAGTACTTC. This sequence encodes CAWRSRRRGSTYEQYF.

This clonotype was detected only a few times. J is TRBJ1-2 and V is TRBV12-3 or TRBV12-4; D perhaps matches TRBD1 (5 bases). CDR3 length equals 15 residues. With 5 bases removed from V and 0 bases from J, the gap between germline ends came to 13 bases. The CDR3 spells CASSGAVAPNYGYTF. The CDR3 DNA reads as TGTGCCAGCAGTGGGGCGGTGGCCCCTAACTATGGCTACACCTTC.